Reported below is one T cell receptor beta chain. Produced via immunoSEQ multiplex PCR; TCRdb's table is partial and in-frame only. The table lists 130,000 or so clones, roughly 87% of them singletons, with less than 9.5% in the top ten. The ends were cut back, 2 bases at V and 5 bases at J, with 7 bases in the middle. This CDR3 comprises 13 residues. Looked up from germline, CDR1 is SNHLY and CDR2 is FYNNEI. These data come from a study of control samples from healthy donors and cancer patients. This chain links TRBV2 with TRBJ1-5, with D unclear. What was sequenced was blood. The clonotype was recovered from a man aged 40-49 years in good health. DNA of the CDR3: TGTGCCAGCAGTGAAAATAATGATCAGCCCCAGCATTTT. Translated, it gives CASSENNDQPQHF.